This TCR beta chain was sequenced in a study of tumor-infiltrating lymphocytes in primary liver carcinoma. Study results and limitations: The study found only about 8-24% of top clones in all five tumor regions. The study found tumor-adjacent and tumor-blood pairs overlapped less than tumor region pairs.

In regard to this clonotype: Its target is not known.

Between roughly 17 and 30 mg of unsorted bulk tissue served as the source from which RNA and DNA were co-extracted. Among the patients, all had chronic HBV infection and none had been treated. Reverse transcription of around 0.45 ug total RNA with a constant-region primer produced TCR beta cDNA. Libraries covering TCR beta were generated through three nested multiplex PCR rounds (using a slightly modified ARM-PCR). Researchers ran the first two PCR rounds for roughly 11 cycles each with TRBV1-TRBV30 forward primers and a C-beta reverse primer. One entry per CDR3 protein, called by TCRdb with MiXCR from the multiplex PCR reads. In the table there are around 27,000 distinct CDR3 sequences, 78% of which are singletons. Germline V gene sequence: CDR1 ENHRY, CDR2 SYGVKD. V gave up 6 bases and J gave up 12 bases, with 15 bases separating them. The CDR3 length is 12 residues.

This receptor was identified in a middle-aged man with primary liver carcinoma and hepatitis B virus infection. Material: liver tumor tissue from sampling region 3. The subset here: tumor region T3, left-lateral pole. V and J are TRBV10-3 and TRBJ2-1; D is ambiguous. CDR3 in amino acids: CAISSPWNMQFF. The CDR3 nucleotides are TGTGCCATCAGCTCCCCTTGGAATATGCAGTTCTTC.